This TCR beta chain appears in the sequencing data of a study of cytomegalovirus exposure and HLA in healthy donors. Amplification used 60 Vbeta primers and 13 Jbeta primers. The protocol was immunoSEQ multiplex PCR, while the TCRdb copy is restricted to in-frame clones and leaves out a portion. The repertoire holds over 100,000 clones, roughly 70% seen once, with around 8.2% in the top ten. This CDR3 contains 15 residues. Germline CDR1 reads SGHDT; CDR2 reads YYEEEE. J lost 5 bases, V lost 4 bases, and 11 bases had no gene match. The TCR comes from a man younger than 40 in good health and CMV-seropositive. The sample taken for sequencing was PBMCs. The chain couples TRBV5-6 to TRBJ2-5, with 7 bases matching TRBD2. The CDR3 DNA is TGTGCCAGCAGCCTCTTCGGACTAGAACTGGAGACCCAGTACTTC. As protein: CASSLFGLELETQYF.